The clone carrying this T cell receptor (beta chain) was counted between two and nine times. What it binds is not known. The sample originates from a study of T-cell reconstitution after alpha-beta-depleted transplantation in children. The CDR3 spans 17 residues. The ends lost 6 bases at V and 3 bases at J; junction bases unmatched: 14. Germline lookup yields CDR1 LGHNA and CDR2 YNFKEQ. This sample's TCRbeta library carried unique molecular identifier barcodes. TCRdb reprocessed the PCR reads with MiXCR, giving one entry per CDR3 protein. The sample records under 450,000 distinct CDR3 sequences, 15% to 20% being singletons. The study's findings and limits: Diversity of TCRbeta at day 60 was high in some patients, arising from surviving recipient T cells and thymic progenitors. The authors attributed T-cell counts and diversity one year after transplant mostly to newly produced T cells. It was reported that alpha-beta T cells came from several hundred expanded graft clones (about two months after transplant).

J is TRBJ2-1 and V is TRBV4-2; TRBD2 matches 7 bases. The starting material was PBMCs, mostly from graft donor cells, obtained 360 days after TCRalphabeta/CD19-depleted stem cell transplant. The clonotype comes from a boy less than two years old who had a stem cell transplant for Wiskott-Aldrich syndrome, so the T cells may come from the graft donor. This chain's CDR3 is CASSQNPRPSGYNEQFF. In DNA form, the CDR3 reads TGTGCCAGCAGTCAAAACCCCAGGCCTAGCGGCTACAATGAGCAGTTCTTC.